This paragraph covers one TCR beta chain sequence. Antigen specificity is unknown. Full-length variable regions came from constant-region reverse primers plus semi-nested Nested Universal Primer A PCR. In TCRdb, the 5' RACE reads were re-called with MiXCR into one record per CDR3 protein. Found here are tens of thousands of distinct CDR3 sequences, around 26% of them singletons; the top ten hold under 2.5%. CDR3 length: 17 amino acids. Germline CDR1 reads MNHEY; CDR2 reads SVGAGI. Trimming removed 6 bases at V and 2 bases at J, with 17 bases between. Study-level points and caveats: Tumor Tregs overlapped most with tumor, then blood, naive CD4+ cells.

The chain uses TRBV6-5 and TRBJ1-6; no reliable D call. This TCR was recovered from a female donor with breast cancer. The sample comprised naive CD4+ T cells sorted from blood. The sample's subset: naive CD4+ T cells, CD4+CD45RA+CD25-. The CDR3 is CASRDPSVGAYNSPLHF. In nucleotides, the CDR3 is TGTGCCAGCAGGGATCCATCCGTCGGTGCCTATAATTCACCCCTCCACTTT.